The text below deals with one T cell receptor beta chain. Its antigen remains unidentified. CDR1 and CDR2 (germline): LGHNT, FRNRAP. With 6 bases removed from V and 3 bases from J, the gap between germline ends came to 11 bases. The CDR3 loop spans 13 amino acids. The data belong to a study of post-analysis software for immune sequencing data. The overall study: In terms of disease course, relapsing-remitting, secondary progressive and progressive-relapsing multiple sclerosis were included.

Tagging with unique molecular identifiers was a feature of the TCR beta cDNA libraries. The yield from roughly 1 to 10 million T cells was around 500,000 cDNA molecules in total. In TCRdb, the PCR reads were re-called with MiXCR into one record per CDR3 protein. The sample shows 450,000 to 650,000 distinct CDR3 sequences, roughly 45% of them seen only once. Study observations and caveats: The five TRBV segments detected at higher frequency in patients than in controls included TRBV5-6, TRBV5-1 and TRBV20-1. Strong co-clustering by F measure linked samples that shared a preparation batch.

This chain joins TRBV12-5 and TRBJ1-1; D gene uncertain. Sequenced material: blood. The clonotype was recovered from a girl between 5 and 17 years old with multiple sclerosis. The chain's CDR3 is CASGHRVDTEAFF. In DNA, the CDR3 is TGTGCTAGTGGCCATCGGGTGGACACTGAAGCTTTCTTT.